This TCR beta chain was identified during a study of T cells in Graves' hyperthyroidism and ophthalmopathy. The V and J ends lost 3 bases and 6 bases, in that order; junction bases with no gene match: 4. This CDR3 comprises 14 residues. Germline CDR1 SQVTM, CDR2 ANQGSEA. Using RNA transcripts as the source, TCR beta CDR3 regions were amplified. The HTBI primer set drove a first-round RT-PCR of the TCR CDR3. TCRdb passed the multiplex PCR reads through MiXCR, listing each CDR3 protein once. This table has 490,000 or so distinct CDR3 sequences, under 25% appearing once. This clonotype was observed a handful of times.

Input material: blood. The sequence came from a woman in her 70s with Graves' ophthalmopathy. The V and J genes are TRBV29-1 and TRBJ2-1; 11 nucleotides match TRBD2. The CDR3 DNA reads as TGCAGCGTTGAGAAGGGACTAGCGGCCAATGAGCAGTTCTTC. Its protein is CSVEKGLAANEQFF.